This T cell receptor beta chain was identified during a study of CD4 T cells in lung cancer. In the study overall: Donors, mostly former smokers, were 60 to 69 at blood donation. Points from the study as a whole: The IFNgamma sort also captured nonspecific producers, with unknown purity. Some responses in blood might come from in vitro naive priming, not memory.

TCRdb's table, derived via immunoSEQ multiplex PCR, lists solely in-frame clones and lacks some. Of 1,500 to 2,000 clones in the sample, 70% to 85% were seen once. The CDR3 length is 12 residues. Germline V gives CDR1 SEHNR, CDR2 FQNEAQ (reference sequence). V dropped 4 bases and J dropped 4 bases, with 7 bases sitting between them. PBMCs were cultured roughly 14 days with mutant 27-mer peptides, then restimulated with peptide-pulsed autologous B cells. The sorted cells were live T cells secreting IFNgamma after restimulation with peptide-pulsed B cells. At 3 or 10 cells per well, sorted cells grew for about 13 to 20 days. Regarding this clone: The antigen remains unidentified.

The TCR originated in a woman aged 55 to 70 with non-small cell lung cancer. Some clones in this sample may be carry-over from other donors' samples. The specimen sequenced was a CD4+ T cell line or clone grown in culture. V usage is TRBV7-9 and J usage is TRBJ2-5; the D is unclear. The CDR3 DNA is TGTGCCAGCAGCTGGGCGCGAGAGACCCAGTACTTC. The encoded protein is CASSWARETQYF. Combining the CDR3 with reference TRBV7-9 and TRBJ2-5 gives the whole variable domain DTGVSQNPRHKITKRGQNVTFRCDPISEHNRLYWYRQTLGQGPEFLTYFQNEAQLEKSRLLSDRFSAERPKGSFSTLEIQRTEQGDSAMYLCASSWARETQYFGPGTRLLVL.